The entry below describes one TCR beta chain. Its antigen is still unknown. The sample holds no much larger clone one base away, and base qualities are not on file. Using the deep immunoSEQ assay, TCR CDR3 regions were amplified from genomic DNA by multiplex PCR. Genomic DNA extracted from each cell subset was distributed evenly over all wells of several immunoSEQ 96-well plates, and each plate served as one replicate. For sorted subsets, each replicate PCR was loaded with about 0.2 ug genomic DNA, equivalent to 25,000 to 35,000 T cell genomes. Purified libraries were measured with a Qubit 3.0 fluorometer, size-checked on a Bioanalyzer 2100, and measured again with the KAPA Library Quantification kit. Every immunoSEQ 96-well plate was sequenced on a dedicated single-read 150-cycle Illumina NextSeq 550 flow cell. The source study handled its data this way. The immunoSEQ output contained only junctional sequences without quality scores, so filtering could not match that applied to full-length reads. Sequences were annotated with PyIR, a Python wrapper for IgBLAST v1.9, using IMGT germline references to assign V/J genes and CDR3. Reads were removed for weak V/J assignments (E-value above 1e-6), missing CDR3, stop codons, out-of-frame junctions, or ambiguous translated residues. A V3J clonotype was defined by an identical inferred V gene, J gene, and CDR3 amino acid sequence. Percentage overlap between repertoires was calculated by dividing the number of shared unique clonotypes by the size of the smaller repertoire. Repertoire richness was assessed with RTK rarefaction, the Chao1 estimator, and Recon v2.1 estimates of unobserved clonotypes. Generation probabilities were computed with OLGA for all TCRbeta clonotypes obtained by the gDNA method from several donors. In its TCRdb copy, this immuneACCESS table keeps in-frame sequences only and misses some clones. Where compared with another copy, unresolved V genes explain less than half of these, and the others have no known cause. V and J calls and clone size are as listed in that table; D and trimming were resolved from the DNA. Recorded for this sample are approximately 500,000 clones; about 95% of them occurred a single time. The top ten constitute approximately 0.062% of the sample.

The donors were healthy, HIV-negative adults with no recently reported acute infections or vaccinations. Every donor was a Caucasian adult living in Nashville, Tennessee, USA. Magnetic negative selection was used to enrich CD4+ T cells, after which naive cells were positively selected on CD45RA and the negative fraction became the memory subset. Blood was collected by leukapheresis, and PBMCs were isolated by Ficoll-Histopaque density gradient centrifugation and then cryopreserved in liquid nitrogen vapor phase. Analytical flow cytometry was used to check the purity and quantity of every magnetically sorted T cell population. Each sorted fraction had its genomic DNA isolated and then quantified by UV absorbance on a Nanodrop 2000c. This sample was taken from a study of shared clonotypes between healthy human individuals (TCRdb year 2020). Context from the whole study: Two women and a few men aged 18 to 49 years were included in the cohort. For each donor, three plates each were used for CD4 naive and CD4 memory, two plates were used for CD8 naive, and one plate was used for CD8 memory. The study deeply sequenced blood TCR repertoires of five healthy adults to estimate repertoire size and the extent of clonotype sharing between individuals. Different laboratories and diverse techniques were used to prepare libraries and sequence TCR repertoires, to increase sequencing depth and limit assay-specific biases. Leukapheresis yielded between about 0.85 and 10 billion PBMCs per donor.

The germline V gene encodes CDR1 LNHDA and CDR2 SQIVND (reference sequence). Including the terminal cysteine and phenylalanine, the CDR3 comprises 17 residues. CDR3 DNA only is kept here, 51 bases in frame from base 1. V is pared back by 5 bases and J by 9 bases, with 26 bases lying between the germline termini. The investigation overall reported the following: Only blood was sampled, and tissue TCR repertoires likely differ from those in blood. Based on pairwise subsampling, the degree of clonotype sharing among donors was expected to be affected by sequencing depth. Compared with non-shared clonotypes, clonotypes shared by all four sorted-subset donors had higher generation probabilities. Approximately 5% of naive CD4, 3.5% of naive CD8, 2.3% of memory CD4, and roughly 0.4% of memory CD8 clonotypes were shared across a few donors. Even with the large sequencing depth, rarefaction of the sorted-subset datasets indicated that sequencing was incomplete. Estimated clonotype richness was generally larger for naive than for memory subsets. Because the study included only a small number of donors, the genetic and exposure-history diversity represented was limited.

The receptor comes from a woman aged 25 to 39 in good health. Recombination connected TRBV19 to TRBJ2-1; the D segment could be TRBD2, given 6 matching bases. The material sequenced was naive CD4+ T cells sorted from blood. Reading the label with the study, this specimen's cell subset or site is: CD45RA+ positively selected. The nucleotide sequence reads TGTGCCAGTAGTCTGGGGGAGTGGCGGGGAGGTGATGGTGAGCAGTTCTTC. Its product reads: CASSLGEWRGGDGEQFF.